This T cell receptor beta chain is from a study of cytomegalovirus exposure and HLA in healthy donors. Across the whole study: In an earlier analysis, 95 million to 130 million unique TCR beta sequences were found from about 180 million T cells. Study results and caveats: HLA-A and HLA-B allele assignments for most subjects were reportedly predicted accurately using TCR beta sequences. Later, TCR association rates were found to vary by HLA locus, highest for DRB1 and lowest for HLA-C.

The PCR employed 60 Vbeta primers together with 13 Jbeta primers. Clones were sequenced by immunoSEQ multiplex PCR, and TCRdb holds only the in-frame ones, with some missing. Of about 120,000 clones listed, around 80% are singletons. At the time of sampling, donors were nominally healthy, though unrecorded immune exposures were likely. With respect to this clone: Its antigen is undetermined.

The material sequenced was PBMCs. The receptor was derived from a man aged 50 or older in good health and CMV-seronegative.

Here the CDR3 DNA reads TGTGCCAGCGCTATATCAGGGGAGACCCAGTACTTC. It translates to CASAISGETQYF. This chain joins TRBV7-2 and TRBJ2-5; D is perhaps TRBD1 (5 bases). This CDR3 has 12 amino acids. Germline V gene sequence: CDR1 SGHTA, CDR2 FQGNSA. The ends were cut back, 8 bases at V and 5 bases at J, with 12 bases in the middle.